The 15 T cell receptor beta chains below were found in one sample sequenced in a study of Tregs in tolerant kidney transplant recipients. TCRdb keeps only in-frame clones here, not all; method: immunoSEQ multiplex PCR. Counted here are 60,000 or so clones, 75% to 90% occurring once; the ten biggest clones make up 2.1%. The sequences come from Tregs from blood, collected before the transplant. These receptors were collected from a human donor who received a combined kidney and bone marrow transplant.

V and J are TRBV5-1 and TRBJ1-4; D remains unclear. This CDR3 is 14 amino acids long. CDR1 is SGHRS, CDR2 YFSETQ, per germline. V was trimmed by 1 base and J by 7 bases, leaving 11 bases between them. The CDR3 loop reads CASSLLVSGEKLFF. The CDR3 region has the DNA TGCGCCAGCAGCTTGTTAGTCTCGGGTGAAAAACTGTTTTTT. The full variable domain, in which reference TRBV5-1 and TRBJ1-4 provide the parts outside the CDR3, is KAGVTQTPRYLIKTRGQQVTLSCSPISGHRSVSWYQQTPGQGLQFLFEYFSETQRNKGNFPGRFSGRQFSNSRSEMNVSTLELGDSALYLCASSLLVSGEKLFFGSGTQLSVL.

The chain uses TRBV10-3 and TRBJ1-6; D remains unclear. V was cut by 4 bases and J by 9 bases, with 13 bases left in between. CDR1 ENHRY and CDR2 SYGVKD come from the germline V gene. The length of the CDR3 is 14 residues. The CDR3 DNA follows: TGTGCCATCAGTGGACATGGGATAAGTTCACCCCTCCACTTT. It is translated as CAISGHGISSPLHF.

This clone was recorded once. The J gene is TRBJ2-7, the V gene TRBV7-9; D remains unclear. V was trimmed by 2 bases and J by 3 bases, leaving 8 bases between them. The length of the CDR3 is 13 residues. Germline loops: CDR1 SEHNR, CDR2 FQNEAQ (reference sequence). The CDR3 loop is CASSLKGIYEQYF. In nucleotides, the CDR3 is TGTGCCAGCAGCTTAAAGGGCATCTACGAGCAGTACTTC. The variable domain in full, with the rest retrieved from reference TRBV7-9 and TRBJ2-7, is DTGVSQNPRHKITKRGQNVTFRCDPISEHNRLYWYRQTLGQGPEFLTYFQNEAQLEKSRLLSDRFSAERPKGSFSTLEIQRTEQGDSAMYLCASSLKGIYEQYFGPGTRLTVT.

The genes are TRBV2 and TRBJ1-1; unclear D gene. From germline, CDR1 is SNHLY and CDR2 FYNNEI. The V end was cut by 5 bases, the J end by 1 base, with 5 bases between. There are 12 residues in the CDR3. This CDR3 reads CASSLWNTEAFF. The CDR3 DNA follows: TGTGCCAGCAGTCTCTGGAACACTGAAGCTTTCTTT.

The chain is built from TRBV7-9 and TRBJ1-5; the match to TRBD1 covers 8 bases. V dropped 4 bases and J dropped 7; count of bases not matched to a gene: 12. CDR1 and CDR2 from the germline V gene are SEHNR and FQNEAQ (reference sequence). The CDR3 is 16 amino acids. The CDR3 DNA is TGTGCCAGCAGCTCGGACAGGGCCTATCCCTCGCAGCCCCAGCATTTT. It encodes CASSSDRAYPSQPQHF.

This clone was seen only once. CDR3 sequence: CATSRGRTGGASGKLFF. CDR3 sequence (DNA): TGTGCCACCAGCAGGGGTCGGACAGGGGGCGCGTCTGGAAAACTGTTTTTT. The rearrangement uses TRBV15 and TRBJ1-4; 11 nucleotides line up with TRBD1. Germline CDR1 is LNHNV and CDR2 is YYDKDF (reference sequence). The J segment lost 10 bases and the V segment lost 3 bases, leaving 13 bases of the junction unmatched. The CDR3 is made up of 17 amino acids.

CDR3 sequence reads: CASNKAATENEKLFF. The DNA of the CDR3 is TGTGCCAGCAACAAAGCCGCAACCGAGAATGAAAAACTGTTTTTT. The rearrangement uses TRBV5-6 and TRBJ1-4; D gene ambiguous. Germline loops: CDR1 SGHDT, CDR2 YYEEEE. The length of the CDR3 is 15 residues. The V end was cut by 6 bases, the J end by 5 bases, with 17 bases between.

The chain employs TRBV6-5 and TRBJ1-4, with D perhaps TRBD1 (6 bases). V gave up 2 bases and J gave up 3 bases, with 10 bases separating them. Per the germline V gene, CDR1 is MNHEY and CDR2 is SVGAGI. The CDR3 contains 15 residues. The CDR3 here is CASSYGGRANEKLFF. Written as DNA, the CDR3 is TGTGCCAGCAGTTACGGGGGCAGGGCTAATGAAAAACTGTTTTTT.

The genes are TRBV10-3 and TRBJ2-5, with 7 nucleotides matching TRBD2. Germline CDR1 reads ENHRY; CDR2 reads SYGVKD. The CDR3 is 16 residues long. Trimming removed 3 bases from V and 5 bases from J; junction bases left unmatched: 12. The CDR3 nucleotides are TGTGCCATCAGTGATGTCGTGGGAGGGTTTGGGGAGACCCAGTACTTC. It is translated as CAISDVVGGFGETQYF.

The genes are TRBV11-2 and TRBJ2-2, with 7 nucleotides matching TRBD2. V lost 0 bases, J lost 7 bases, and 20 bases stayed unmatched. The V gene's germline CDR1 is SGHAT and CDR2 FQNNGV. The CDR3 extends over 20 amino acids. CDR3 sequence: CASSLDRSGVRRGSNGELFF. In nucleotides, the CDR3 is TGTGCCAGCAGCTTAGACAGGTCCGGCGTGAGGCGGGGGTCCAACGGGGAGCTGTTTTTT.

Only one count was recorded for this clone. This chain joins TRBV15 and TRBJ1-3; weak D call: TRBD1 (5 bases). Germline assignment: CDR1 LNHNV and CDR2 YYDKDF (reference sequence). V gave up 1 base and J gave up 1 base, with 11 bases separating them. The CDR3 totals 16 residues. This CDR3 is CATSRALDSSGNTIYF. The CDR3, as DNA: TGTGCCACCAGCAGAGCCCTTGACAGTTCTGGAAACACCATATATTTT.

The chain carries TRBV30 and TRBJ2-1; 8 nucleotides align to TRBD2. This CDR3 comprises 13 residues. With V trimmed by 5 bases and J by 5 bases, 5 bases remained unmatched. In germline, CDR1 is GTSNPN, CDR2 SVGIG (reference sequence). CDR3 sequence: CAWGLASHNEQFF. The CDR3, as DNA: TGTGCCTGGGGACTAGCATCTCACAATGAGCAGTTCTTC.

The CDR3 here is CASSPPPTGAEQFF. CDR3 sequence (DNA): TGTGCCAGCTCACCCCCCCCTACGGGAGCTGAGCAGTTCTTC. This chain uses TRBV18 with TRBJ2-1, with a possible D match to TRBD2 (6 bases). The CDR3 contains 14 residues. The V end was cut by 3 bases, the J end by 9 bases, with 15 bases between. Germline assignment: CDR1 KGHSH and CDR2 LQKENI.

The V gene is TRBV4-1, the J gene TRBJ1-1; TRBD1 matches at 9 bases. The germline V gene encodes CDR1 MGHRA and CDR2 YSYEKL. The V gene end was trimmed by 2 bases and the J gene end by 9 bases; junction bases not matched to a gene: 10. The CDR3 totals 15 residues. CDR3 region: CASSQPRDRANQAFF. CDR3 nucleotides: TGCGCCAGCAGCCAACCCCGGGACAGGGCAAACCAAGCTTTCTTT.

This chain joins TRBV6-5 and TRBJ1-2, with D tentatively TRBD1 (6 bases). CDR1 and CDR2 from the germline V gene are MNHEY and SVGAGI. CDR3 length equals 12 residues. The V and J ends lost 2 bases and 8 bases respectively, with 9 bases between them. The chain's CDR3 is CASSYPRGGYTF. The CDR3 region has the DNA TGTGCCAGCAGTTACCCCAGGGGAGGCTACACCTTC.